This entry describes one T cell receptor beta chain. The antigen remains unidentified. A single base separates this from a much larger clone, so it may be a read error. This entry comes from a study of blood T cells in healthy people across ages. The CDR3 is 13 amino acids. CDR1 and CDR2 (germline): SQVTM, ANQGSEA. With 4 bases clipped from V and 13 bases from J, the junction kept 10 bases outside the gene matches. General study points: Estimates of diversity drawn from one million T cells were considered underestimates.

Primers used in a second PCR of roughly 6 to 11 cycles were a sample-barcoded 5' primer and a J-beta primer mix. TCRdb used MiXCR to reprocess the 5' RACE reads, holding one entry per CDR3 protein. The table records hundreds of thousands of distinct CDR3 sequences, roughly 64% of them present only once. Each donor's blood draw was 7.5 to 10 milliliters of peripheral blood. Extraction yielded at least 6 micrograms of total RNA per sample. The rearrangement joins TRBV29-1 to TRBJ2-4; 10 bases fit TRBD2. The specimen sequenced was blood. This clonotype was obtained from a man aged 30 to 45 in good health. The CDR3 here is CSVGTSGNNEQYF. CDR3 DNA: TGCAGCGTTGGGACTAGCGGTAACAATGAGCAGTACTTC.